The present entry profiles one T cell receptor beta chain with its context. Its specificity is not known. The CDR3 has 14 amino acids. Looked up from germline, CDR1 is LNHDA and CDR2 is SQIVND (reference sequence). Reprocessing the 5' RACE reads, TCRdb reports a single entry for every CDR3 protein and omits DNA. The sample has around 210,000 distinct CDR3 sequences. This entry belongs to a study of monozygotic twins with inflammatory bowel disease. Study conclusions and caveats: T cell subtypes that differed could not be told apart. IBD-affected twins scored below their healthy co-twins in TCRbeta diversity (inverse Simpson).

The chain recombines TRBV19 with TRBJ1-2. The receptor was isolated from a human donor with ulcerative colitis or Crohn's disease, or a healthy co-twin of an affected twin (not recorded which). The source material was blood. CDR3 loop: CASYNSGILYGYTF. The complete variable domain, with remaining parts taken from reference TRBV19 and TRBJ1-2, reads DGGITQSPKYLFRKEGQNVTLSCEQNLNHDAMYWYRQDPGQGLRLIYYSQIVNDFQKGDIAEGYSVSREKKESFPLTVTSAQKNPTAFYLCASYNSGILYGYTFGSGTRLTVV.